The next 32 T cell receptor beta chains were all read from a single sample in a study. TCRdb's copy holds only in-frame clones and misses some; the assay was immunoSEQ multiplex PCR. This table has around 50,000 clones, about 92% appearing once. Specimen: PBMCs. The source of these receptors is a man in his forties with rheumatoid arthritis.

The chain recombines TRBV7-2 with TRBJ2-5; TRBD2 might be the D (6 bases). Trimming removed 1 base from V and 1 base from J, with 13 bases in between. CDR1 is SGHTA and CDR2 is FQGNSA in the germline V gene. The CDR3 length is 16 residues. The CDR3 is CASSLGVGGPQETQYF. The CDR3 DNA follows: TGTGCCAGCAGCTTAGGAGTGGGAGGTCCCCAAGAGACCCAGTACTTC.

V is TRBV7-9 and J is TRBJ2-6, with D perhaps TRBD1 (5 bases). The CDR3 consists of 18 residues. The germline V gene has CDR1 SEHNR and CDR2 FQNEAQ (reference sequence). The V and J ends lost 5 bases and 0 bases respectively, with 17 bases between them. CDR3 sequence: CASSPPDSSFSGANVLTF. In DNA form, the CDR3 reads TGTGCCAGCAGCCCCCCCGACAGCAGCTTCTCTGGGGCCAACGTCCTGACTTTC.

The CDR3 loop reads CASSFLVYEQYF. The CDR3, as DNA: TGTGCCAGCAGTTTTTTGGTTTACGAGCAGTACTTC. V gene TRBV12-3 or TRBV12-4 combines with J gene TRBJ2-7; no reliable D call. The V gene lost 3 bases and the J gene lost 4 bases, with 7 bases spanning the gap. This CDR3 contains 12 residues.

The chain couples TRBV6-2 or TRBV6-3 to TRBJ2-2, with a possible D match to TRBD1 (6 bases). This CDR3 contains 14 residues. Germline CDR1 is MNHEY and CDR2 is SVGEGT. The germline V and J ends were trimmed by 5 bases and 4 bases, with 11 bases remaining between them. CDR3 sequence: CASSQGHLTGELFF. CDR3 sequence (DNA): TGTGCCAGCAGTCAGGGACACCTCACCGGGGAGCTGTTTTTT.

The rearrangement uses TRBV7-9 and TRBJ2-7; D not certain. The germline V gene has CDR1 SEHNR and CDR2 FQNEAQ (reference sequence). The CDR3 loop spans 14 amino acids. Trimming pared 1 base from V and 5 bases from J, leaving 12 bases between. The CDR3 loop is CASSLEGSEDEQYF. DNA of the CDR3: TGTGCCAGCAGCTTAGAAGGCTCTGAGGACGAGCAGTACTTC.

This sequence joins TRBV13 and TRBJ2-7; a possible D gene is TRBD1 (5 bases). V gave up 3 bases and J gave up 0 bases, with 12 bases separating them. Germline CDR1 and CDR2: PRHDT and FYEKMQ (reference sequence). The CDR3 is 15 residues long. DNA of the CDR3: TGTGCCAGCAGCTTCGGACATCTGAGCTCCTACGAGCAGTACTTC. Amino acid sequence: CASSFGHLSSYEQYF.

CDR3: CAWRPDRVTEAFF. As DNA, the CDR3 is TGTGCCTGGAGACCCGACAGGGTCACTGAAGCTTTCTTT. This chain joins TRBV30 and TRBJ1-1; the match to TRBD1 covers 7 bases. Germline V gene sequence: CDR1 GTSNPN, CDR2 SVGIG (reference sequence). The CDR3 runs to 13 residues. The junction had 5 bases not matched to a gene; V was cut back by 3 bases and J by 4 bases.

In the case of this clone: One end of the junction does not line up with germline, which may come from a read error. The CDR3 bases are TGTGCCAGCTCCCCACGACAAGCGAACACCGGGGAGCTGTTTTTT. It is translated as CASSPRQANTGELFF. V and J are TRBV18 and TRBJ2-2, with unresolved D. The V gene's germline CDR1 is KGHSH and CDR2 LQKENI. CDR3 length: 15 amino acids.

V gene TRBV10-3 combines with J gene TRBJ2-1; 8 bases match TRBD2. Losses at the gene ends were 2 bases for V and 5 bases for J; bases not matched to a gene: 2. This CDR3 contains 14 residues. Per the germline V gene, CDR1 is ENHRY and CDR2 is SYGVKD. This CDR3 reads CAISEREGDNEQFF. CDR3 sequence (DNA): TGTGCCATCAGTGAGCGGGAGGGCGACAATGAGCAGTTCTTC.

The chain combines TRBV11-2 with TRBJ2-7; D possibly uses TRBD1 or TRBD2 (5 bases each). This CDR3 contains 15 residues. Per germline, CDR1 SGHAT and CDR2 FQNNGV. Trimming pared 1 base from V and 3 bases from J, leaving 13 bases between. As DNA, the CDR3 is TGTGCCAGCAGCTTAGTCTACAGTGGGGGCTACGAGCAGTACTTC. Translated, it gives CASSLVYSGGYEQYF.

The V gene is TRBV6-1, the J gene TRBJ1-2; no definite D call. This CDR3 region has 15 residues. Germline V gene sequence: CDR1 MNHNS, CDR2 SASEGT. V dropped 2 bases and J dropped 2 bases, with 12 bases sitting between them. Here the CDR3 DNA reads TGTGCCAGCAGTGAAAGGCCCACGTTCAACTATGGCTACACCTTC. Translated: CASSERPTFNYGYTF.

The chain combines TRBV15 with TRBJ1-2; 8 positions match TRBD1. This CDR3 has 17 residues. Germline CDR1 LNHNV, CDR2 YYDKDF (reference sequence). The ends lost 1 base at V and 0 bases at J; junction bases unmatched: 7. The CDR3 DNA is TGTGCCACCAGCAGAGGTGGGACAGGCCTATCTAACTATGGCTACACCTTC. It codes for CATSRGGTGLSNYGYTF.

J is TRBJ2-5 and V is TRBV7-2; perhaps TRBD2 as D (6 bases). Germline assignment: CDR1 SGHTA and CDR2 FQGNSA. The CDR3 extends over 14 amino acids. V was clipped by 0 bases and J by 5 bases, with 10 bases between them. The CDR3 spells CASSLAGGGETQYF. CDR3 sequence (DNA): TGTGCCAGCAGCTTAGCGGGGGGTGGGGAGACCCAGTACTTC.

J is TRBJ1-4 and V is TRBV19; TRBD1 matches 8 bases. Germline assignment: CDR1 LNHDA and CDR2 SQIVND (reference sequence). The CDR3 loop spans 18 amino acids. With V trimmed by 2 bases and J by 2 bases, 10 bases remained unmatched. The CDR3 coding sequence is TGTGCCAGTAGTATAAAAAGGACAGGGTATAGGACTAATGAAAAACTGTTTTTT. Residues: CASSIKRTGYRTNEKLFF.

The V and J genes are TRBV5-6 and TRBJ1-1; maybe TRBD1 (5 bases). V was shortened by 2 bases and J by 4 bases, with 12 bases between the two germline ends. Germline-derived CDR1 and CDR2 are SGHDT and YYEEEE. This CDR3 contains 14 residues. The DNA of the CDR3 is TGTGCCAGCAGCTTTACGGGGCTGGGCACTGAAGCTTTCTTT. It specifies CASSFTGLGTEAFF.

This rearrangement joins TRBV28 to TRBJ1-2, with D tentatively TRBD1 (5 bases). V gave up 2 bases and J gave up 3 bases, with 13 bases separating them. This CDR3 is 15 amino acids long. Germline-derived CDR1 and CDR2 are MDHEN and SYDVKM. The CDR3 DNA sequence: TGTGCCAGCAGTTTAGTTCTATCCAGGGACTATGGCTACACCTTC. It specifies CASSLVLSRDYGYTF.

The chain uses TRBV4-1 and TRBJ1-4; the match to TRBD1 covers 7 bases. The junction had 8 bases not matched to a gene; V was cut back by 0 bases and J by 7 bases. The germline V gene has CDR1 MGHRA and CDR2 YSYEKL. The CDR3 covers 16 residues. The CDR3 sequence is CASSQDENRGTEKLFF. The CDR3 coding sequence is TGCGCCAGCAGCCAAGATGAGAACAGGGGAACTGAAAAACTGTTTTTT.

The rearrangement uses TRBV7-9 and TRBJ1-2; D remains unclear. The V and J ends lost 1 base and 6 bases respectively, with 6 bases between them. Germline V gene lookup returns CDR1 SEHNR and CDR2 FQNEAQ (reference sequence). CDR3 length equals 12 residues. Here the CDR3 reads CASSLVPNGYTF. The CDR3 region has the DNA TGTGCCAGCAGCTTAGTCCCGAATGGCTACACCTTC.

The chain employs TRBV5-8 and TRBJ1-1; the D gene is possibly TRBD1 (6 bases). The CDR3 is 14 residues long. Germline CDR1 reads SGHTS; CDR2 reads YDEGEE. Trimming shortened V by 2 bases and J by 2 bases, and 10 bases separated the two germline ends. CDR3 bases: TGTGCCAGCAGCTTCAGGACAGCAAACACTGAAGCTTTCTTT. It specifies CASSFRTANTEAFF.

The gene calls are TRBV25-1 and TRBJ2-3; TRBD2 aligns across 7 bases. CDR1 MGHDK and CDR2 SYGVNS come from the germline V gene. The CDR3 contains 14 residues. J gave up 6 bases and V 3 bases, and 6 bases lay outside the gene matches. CDR3 sequence: CASSDPVREDTQYF. CDR3 DNA: TGTGCCAGCAGTGACCCGGTGCGGGAGGATACGCAGTATTTT. The full variable domain, in which reference TRBV25-1 and TRBJ2-3 provide the parts outside the CDR3, is EADIYQTPRYLVIGTGKKITLECSQTMGHDKMYWYQQDPGMELHLIHYSYGVNSTEKGDLSSESTVSRIRTEHFPLTLESARPSHTSQYLCASSDPVREDTQYFGPGTRLTVL.

The chain uses TRBV6-5 and TRBJ1-1; D is uncertain. CDR1 is MNHEY and CDR2 is SVGAGI in the germline V gene. V was shortened by 6 bases and J by 4 bases, with 18 bases between the two germline ends. The CDR3 runs 15 residues. CDR3 region: CASRDPRVRGTEAFF. As DNA, the CDR3 is TGTGCCAGCAGGGACCCGAGAGTAAGAGGCACTGAAGCTTTCTTT.

The chain links TRBV5-1 to TRBJ2-7; D is perhaps TRBD1 (6 bases). V lost 6 bases to trimming and J lost 3 bases, with 19 bases between them. Looked up from germline, CDR1 is SGHRS and CDR2 is YFSETQ. The CDR3 runs 15 residues. CDR3 DNA: TGCGCCAGCAAAACCGAGGCGGGCAGGGGCTACGAGCAGTACTTC. Protein product: CASKTEAGRGYEQYF.

The rearrangement links TRBV4-2 to TRBJ2-5; D might be TRBD2 (6 bases). The germline V and J ends were trimmed by 4 bases and 0 bases, with 12 bases remaining between them. The CDR3 loop spans 15 amino acids. Germline CDR1 reads LGHNA; CDR2 reads YNFKEQ. CDR3 region: CASSPGVADQETQYF. The CDR3 coding sequence is TGTGCCAGCAGCCCCGGGGTAGCGGACCAAGAGACCCAGTACTTC.

This sequence joins TRBV4-1 and TRBJ1-1; D possibly corresponds to TRBD1 (5 bases). Looked up from germline, CDR1 is MGHRA and CDR2 is YSYEKL. The ends were cut back, 8 bases at V and 3 bases at J, with 10 bases in the middle. The CDR3 is 12 residues long. CDR3 DNA: TGCGCCAGCGGGCGAGGGGACACTGAAGCTTTCTTT. It encodes CASGRGDTEAFF.

The chain couples TRBV7-9 to TRBJ2-5; no clear D gene. The CDR3 has 14 amino acids. Germline CDR1 and CDR2: SEHNR and FQNEAQ (reference sequence). Trimming removed 6 bases at V and 5 bases at J, with 16 bases between. Written as DNA, the CDR3 is TGTGCCAGCAGACCCGGCCTTTACGGGGAGACCCAGTACTTC. This translates into CASRPGLYGETQYF.

The chain joins TRBV3-1 (or the pseudogene TRBV3-2) to TRBJ1-5; D unclear. The germline CDR1 and CDR2 sequences are LGHDT and YNNKEL (reference sequence). The CDR3 consists of 16 residues. Trimming removed 1 base from V and 7 bases from J, with 17 bases in between. CDR3 in amino acids: CASSQGLFGKWQPQHF. The CDR3, as DNA: TGTGCCAGCAGCCAAGGCCTCTTCGGGAAATGGCAGCCCCAGCATTTT.

This sequence joins TRBV28 and TRBJ2-7, with D possibly being TRBD1 (6 bases). Germline V gene data show CDR1 as MDHEN and CDR2 as SYDVKM. The V end was cut by 3 bases, the J end by 3 bases, with 12 bases between. This CDR3 spans 14 amino acids. DNA of the CDR3: TGTGCCAGCAGTTTCAGGGGCCCAAACTACGAGCAGTACTTC. Protein sequence: CASSFRGPNYEQYF.

The chain employs TRBV30 and TRBJ1-4; 7 bases are a match to TRBD1. CDR3 length: 13 amino acids. CDR1 GTSNPN and CDR2 SVGIG come from the germline V gene (reference sequence). Trimming took 3 bases from V and 8 from J; bases not matched to a gene: 6. CDR3 loop: CAWRQGGWEKLFF. The CDR3 nucleotides read TGTGCCTGGAGGCAAGGGGGCTGGGAAAAACTGTTTTTT. Complete variable domain (other parts from reference TRBV30 and TRBJ1-4): SQTIHQWPATLVQPVGSPLSLECTVEGTSNPNLYWYRQAAGRGLQLLFYSVGIGQISSEVPQNLSASRPQDRQFILSSKKLLLSDSGFYLCAWRQGGWEKLFFGSGTQLSVL.

The chain uses TRBV7-9 and TRBJ1-1, with D maybe TRBD1 (6 bases). The CDR3 has 14 residues. Trimming shortened V by 6 bases and J by 7 bases, and 18 bases separated the two germline ends. CDR1 and CDR2 (germline): SEHNR, FQNEAQ (reference sequence). The CDR3 reads CASSPWDTPFEAFF. The DNA of the CDR3 is TGTGCCAGCAGTCCGTGGGACACCCCCTTTGAAGCTTTCTTT.

The chain uses TRBV6-5 and TRBJ2-7; TRBD2 matches 7 bases. Losses at the gene ends were 5 bases for V and 5 bases for J; bases not matched to a gene: 12. The CDR3 consists of 15 residues. Germline V gives CDR1 MNHEY, CDR2 SVGAGI. CDR3 protein: CASSTRGEGDHEQYF. The CDR3 bases are TGTGCCAGCAGTACCCGGGGGGAGGGAGACCACGAGCAGTACTTC.

This clone came up once. The gene calls are TRBV29-1 and TRBJ2-7; 7 bases line up with TRBD1. This CDR3 spans 12 amino acids. Trimming at V came to 5 bases and at J to 9 bases, leaving 10 bases not matched to a gene. CDR1 and CDR2 (germline): SQVTM, ANQGSEA. The CDR3 is CSVQRGTESQYF. The CDR3 DNA follows: TGCAGCGTTCAAAGAGGGACAGAGTCGCAGTACTTC.

The chain employs TRBV5-1 and TRBJ2-7; 7 bases line up with TRBD2. V gave up 6 bases and J gave up 4 bases; unmatched junction bases: 10. The CDR3 consists of 14 residues. CDR1 and CDR2 from the germline V gene are SGHRS and YFSETQ. CDR3 nucleotides: TGCGCCAGCACCCCCTTGGGAGGGGCATACGAGCAGTACTTC. This gives the protein CASTPLGGAYEQYF.